This T cell receptor beta chain was obtained from a study of blood T cell repertoires in COVID-19. The CDR3 has 16 amino acids. The germline V gene has CDR1 MNHEY and CDR2 SVGEGT. The germline V and J ends were trimmed by 5 bases and 2 bases, with 16 bases remaining between them. Assay used: immunoSEQ multiplex PCR; TCRdb lists only in-frame clones, some missing. The sample yields 350,000 to 400,000 clones, approximately 89% seen once. A COVID-19 case had been met by exposed participants during the 2 weeks before study entry. The sequence was obtained from a woman aged 40 to 55 who had been exposed to COVID-19. What was sequenced was PBMCs or T cells enriched from blood (not recorded which). The genes are TRBV6-2 or TRBV6-3 and TRBJ1-5; TRBD1 is a possible D gene (6 bases). The CDR3 loop is CASSPISWTGNQPQHF. The DNA for the CDR3 is TGTGCCAGCAGTCCAATCTCCTGGACAGGCAATCAGCCCCAGCATTTT.